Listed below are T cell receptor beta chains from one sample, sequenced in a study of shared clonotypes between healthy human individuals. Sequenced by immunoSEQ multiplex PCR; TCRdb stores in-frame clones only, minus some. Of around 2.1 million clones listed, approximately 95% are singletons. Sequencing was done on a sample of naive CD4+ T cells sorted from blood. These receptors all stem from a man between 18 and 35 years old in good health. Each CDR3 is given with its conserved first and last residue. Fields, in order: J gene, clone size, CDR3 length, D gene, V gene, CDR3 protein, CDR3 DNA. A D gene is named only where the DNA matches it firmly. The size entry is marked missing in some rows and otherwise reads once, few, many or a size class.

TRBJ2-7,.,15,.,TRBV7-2,CASSLPGGSAYEQYF,TGTGCCAGCAGCTTACCGGGGGGCTCGGCCTACGAGCAGTACTTC
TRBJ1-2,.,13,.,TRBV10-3,CAISEVGGYGYTF,TGTGCCATCAGTGAGGTAGGGGGCTATGGCTACACCTTC
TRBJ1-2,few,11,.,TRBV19,CASSYSWGYTF,TGTGCCAGTAGTTACTCCTGGGGCTACACCTTC
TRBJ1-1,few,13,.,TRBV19,CASTPGLNTEAFF,TGTGCCAGTACGCCGGGGTTGAACACTGAAGCTTTCTTT
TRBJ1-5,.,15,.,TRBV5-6,CASSLGLYSNQPQHF,TGTGCCAGCAGCTTGGGACTGTATAGCAATCAGCCCCAGCATTTT
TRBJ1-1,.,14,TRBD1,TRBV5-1,CASSRDRGGTEAFF,TGCGCCAGCAGCCGGGACAGGGGTGGAACTGAAGCTTTCTTT
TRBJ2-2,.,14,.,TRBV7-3,CASSFTGYTGELFF,TGTGCCAGCAGCTTTACAGGGTACACCGGGGAGCTGTTTTTT
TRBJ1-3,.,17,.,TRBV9,CASSEEGPGARGNTIYF,TGTGCCAGCAGCGAGGAGGGGCCGGGGGCAAGAGGAAACACCATATATTTT
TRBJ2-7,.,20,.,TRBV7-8,CASSPSINIVGRKGLYEQYF,TGTGCCAGCAGCCCGAGTATCAATATCGTTGGGAGGAAAGGACTTTACGAGCAGTACTTC
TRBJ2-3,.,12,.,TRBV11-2,CASTRAVDTQYF,TGTGCCAGCACCAGGGCGGTAGATACGCAGTATTTT
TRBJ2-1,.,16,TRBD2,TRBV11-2,CASSTSGRTTYNEQFF,TGTGCCAGCAGCACTAGCGGGAGGACAACTTACAATGAGCAGTTCTTC
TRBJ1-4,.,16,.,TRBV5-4,CASSLKGRATNEKLFF,TGTGCCAGCAGCTTGAAGGGACGGGCCACTAATGAAAAACTGTTTTTT
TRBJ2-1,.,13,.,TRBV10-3,CAISADHYNEQFF,TGTGCCATCAGTGCGGACCACTACAATGAGCAGTTCTTC
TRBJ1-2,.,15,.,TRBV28,CASSETVLGNYGYTF,TGTGCCAGCAGTGAGACAGTTCTTGGAAACTATGGCTACACCTTC
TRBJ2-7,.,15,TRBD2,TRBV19,CASSILAGPTYEQYF,TGTGCCAGTAGCATTTTAGCGGGACCGACCTACGAGCAGTACTTC
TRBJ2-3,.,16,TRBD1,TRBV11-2,CASSRRQGHSTDTQYF,TGTGCCAGCAGTCGCAGACAGGGCCATAGCACAGATACGCAGTATTTT
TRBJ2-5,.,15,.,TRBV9,CASSISGTLKETQYF,TGTGCCAGCAGCATCTCCGGGACCCTCAAGGAGACCCAGTACTTC
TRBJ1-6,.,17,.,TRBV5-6,CASSLRRTNVGNSPLHF,TGTGCCAGCAGCTTGCGTCGGACAAACGTAGGTAATTCACCCCTCCACTTT
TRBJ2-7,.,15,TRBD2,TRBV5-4,CASSSTSGGSGEQYF,TGTGCCAGCAGTAGTACTAGCGGGGGCTCGGGGGAGCAGTACTTC
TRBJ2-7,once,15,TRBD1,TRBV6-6,CASSREYRGNYEQYF,TGTGCCAGCAGCCGCGAATACAGGGGGAATTACGAGCAGTACTTC
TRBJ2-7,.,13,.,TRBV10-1,CASSENPGDEQYF,TGCGCCAGCAGTGAAAACCCTGGAGACGAGCAGTACTTC
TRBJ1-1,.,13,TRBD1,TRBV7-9,CASSLGQGAEAFF,TGTGCCAGCAGCTTGGGACAGGGTGCTGAAGCTTTCTTT
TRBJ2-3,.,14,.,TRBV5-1,CASSLAGSTDTQYF,TGCGCCAGCAGCTTGGCTGGGAGCACAGATACGCAGTATTTT
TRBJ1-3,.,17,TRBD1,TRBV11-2,CASSPGDRMSSGNTIYF,TGTGCCAGCAGCCCGGGGGACAGGATGAGCTCTGGAAACACCATATATTTT